The present T cell receptor beta chain was sequenced within a study of cytomegalovirus exposure and HLA in healthy donors. 13 Jbeta primers and 60 Vbeta primers were used for the PCR. Profiling relied on immunoSEQ multiplex PCR, and the TCRdb table lists in-frame clones only, not all of them. The sample contains 270,000 or so clones, around nine tenths of which appear only once. The CDR3 runs 13 residues. The germline V gene has CDR1 SNHLY and CDR2 FYNNEI. This cohort consisted of healthy bone marrow donors. The clonotype originates from a girl aged 2-9 years in good health and CMV-seronegative. The V call is TRBV2, the J call TRBJ2-7; maybe TRBD1 (9 bases). The sample consisted of PBMCs. For the CDR3, the DNA is TGTGTCGGGGGGGGTTGGGACAGGGACGAGCAGTACTTC. It translates to CVGGGWDRDEQYF. Together with reference TRBV2 and TRBJ2-7, the CDR3 gives the full variable domain: EPEVTQTPSHQVTQMGQEVILRCVPISNHLYFYWYRQILGQKVEFLVSFYNNEISEKSEIFDDQFSVERPDGSNFTLKIRSTKLEDSAMYFCVGGGWDRDEQYFGPGTRLTVT.